This T cell receptor (beta chain) was identified in a study of cytomegalovirus exposure and HLA in healthy donors. Study outcomes and limitations: Analysis was carried out at a later point, and it linked a missense DCLRE1C variant to TCR beta V- and J-gene trimming. Rare TCR sequences dominated, though some public TCRs recurred in many donors.

A multiplex PCR was run with 60 Vbeta primers and 13 Jbeta primers. Data came from immunoSEQ multiplex PCR; TCRdb stores just in-frame clones and leaves some out. This repertoire shows about 140,000 clones, approximately 84% found once; its top ten account for approximately 1.5%. A note on this clone: Its antigen is as yet unknown.

Losses at the gene ends were 5 bases for V and 5 bases for J; bases not matched to a gene: 6. Germline CDR1 reads MNHEY; CDR2 reads SMNVEV (reference sequence). This CDR3 region has 15 residues. The chain is built from TRBV27 and TRBJ2-5; TRBD2 matches 12 bases. What was sequenced was PBMCs. The receptor was isolated from a young man in good health and CMV-seropositive. In DNA, the CDR3 is TGTGCCAGCAGTCTTCTAGCGGGAGGGCCTGAGACCCAGTACTTC. The encoded protein is CASSLLAGGPETQYF.